This TCR beta chain stems from a study of blood T cell repertoires in COVID-19 (dated by TCRdb to the early 2020s). In the study overall: Samples covering the acute and convalescent phases of COVID-19 were provided by collaborators in the United States, Italy and Spain. Sample metadata almost always included a de-identified subject ID, COVID-19 status, age in years and sex. The prospective study material was composed of cDNA or gDNA derived from T cells, B-cell-depleted T cells, or PBMCs. Where available, HLA class I and class II types were obtained from metadata supplied by the sample provider rather than from assay-based typing. The repertoires were released in a freely available public database intended as a resource for research on the immune response to SARS-CoV-2. Deeply sampled blood TCRbeta repertoires from subjects exposed to, actively infected with, or recovered from COVID-19 were included in the dataset. Samples were obtained from the ongoing ImmuneRACE study (first 160 participants) and from over a thousand subjects provided by 6 global collaborators. Study-wide conclusions, independent of this receptor: The quantity of clinical and demographic metadata differed by source and by participant and was supplied without curation.

The V and J ends are trimmed by 7 bases and 6 bases, leaving 20 bases between them. The CDR3 covers 16 residues, taking in both the cysteine and the phenylalanine. The only DNA kept is the CDR3, 48 bases in frame from the first base. Via the germline V gene, CDR1 is KGHDR and CDR2 SFDVKD. TCRbeta CDR3 regions were amplified from genomic DNA by means of the immunoSEQ Assay, a bias-controlled multiplex PCR. As for the authors' bioinformatics: The number of nucleated cells in each sample was estimated from the amplification of reference gene primers within the assay. To quantify the absolute abundance of each unique TCRbeta CDR3 rearrangement, sequence reads were collapsed and filtered. Productive Simpson clonality was computed per sample as the square root of Simpson's diversity index over productive rearrangements. TCRdb provides this immuneACCESS table in a form limited to in-frame rearrangements. Some clones are lacking; in checked studies, under half of them reflect an unresolved V gene, and why the rest are absent is not known. The V and J calls and the clone size are those of that table, but D and trimming were determined from the DNA. The sample has 55,000 to 75,000 clones on record, about 81% of them singletons. The top ten clones comprise 9.2% of the sample.

This clone was seen more than once but under ten times. Which antigen it targets is not known. Per-base qualities were not stored, and no clone one base away is much larger. Collaborating institutions collected whole blood in K2EDTA tubes following their own protocols. For TCRbeta analysis, collaborator samples were shipped as frozen whole blood, as isolated PBMCs, or as DNA extracted from either sample type. Sequencing input: peripheral blood. This receptor was taken from a human donor in a cohort sampled during active COVID-19. The chain couples TRBV24-1 to TRBJ2-2; the D region possibly corresponds to TRBD1 (6 bases align). The CDR3 region: CATSGTGTSHPGELFF. In nucleotides, the sequence is TGTGCCACCAGCGGGACCGGGACATCTCACCCCGGGGAGCTGTTTTTT.